The next 5 T cell receptor beta chains were all read from a single sample in a study of control samples from healthy donors and cancer patients. Generated by immunoSEQ multiplex PCR, the TCRdb table keeps only in-frame clones and is missing some. The repertoire holds around 110,000 clones, with over 90% as singletons. Sequencing was done on a sample of blood. The receptors originated from a man aged 25 to 45 in good health.

The J gene is TRBJ2-3, the V gene TRBV7-8; maybe TRBD2 (6 bases). Germline assignment: CDR1 SGHVS and CDR2 FQNEAQ. The CDR3 loop spans 17 amino acids. V was clipped by 1 base and J by 1 base, with 15 bases between them. This CDR3 reads CASSLGLSGGGTDTQYF. The CDR3 DNA reads as TGTGCCAGCAGCTTAGGGTTATCAGGCGGGGGCACAGATACGCAGTATTTT. Based on the CDR3 plus reference TRBV7-8 and TRBJ2-3, the full variable domain is GAGVSQSPRYKVAKRGQDVALRCDPISGHVSLFWYQQALGQGPEFLTYFQNEAQLDKSGLPSDRFFAERPEGSVSTLKIQRTQQEDSAVYLCASSLGLSGGGTDTQYFGPGTRLTVL.

This chain uses TRBV25-1 with TRBJ2-5, with TRBD2 identical over 7 bases. Germline CDR1 is MGHDK and CDR2 is SYGVNS. Germline trimming cut 6 bases from V and 2 bases from J; bases unmatched to any gene: 3. The CDR3 runs to 13 residues. The CDR3 loop reads CASRRGKQETQYF. DNA for the CDR3: TGTGCCAGCAGGCGGGGGAAACAAGAGACCCAGTACTTC.

The rearrangement joins TRBV30 to TRBJ1-5; maybe TRBD1 (6 bases). The CDR3 is made up of 14 amino acids. V shed 4 bases and J shed 1 base, with 11 bases lying between them. Per germline, CDR1 GTSNPN and CDR2 SVGIG (reference sequence). The CDR3 DNA reads as TGTGCCTGGAATCGCGGACAGAGCAATCAGCCCCAGCATTTT. Its translation is CAWNRGQSNQPQHF.

The chain has TRBV3-1 (or the pseudogene TRBV3-2) and TRBJ2-5; D is ambiguous. CDR3 length equals 13 residues. Germline lookup yields CDR1 LGHDT and CDR2 YNNKEL (reference sequence). Trimming removed 6 bases from V and 0 bases from J, with 8 bases in between. The CDR3 nucleotides read TGTGCCAGCAGACCCAACTACCAAGAGACCCAGTACTTC. Protein product: CASRPNYQETQYF.

This clone has just one count. The chain is built from TRBV11-2 and TRBJ2-3; D possibly matches TRBD1 or TRBD2 (5 bases each). Germline V gene data show CDR1 as SGHAT and CDR2 as FQNNGV. Deletions cut 5 bases from V and 7 bases from J, with 28 bases between. This CDR3 has 18 amino acids. The CDR3 region has the DNA TGTGCCAGCAGCCCCATCCAGGGAGTGGGGCGCGTCACCCATACGCAGTATTTT. Its translation is CASSPIQGVGRVTHTQYF. Looking up the rest from reference TRBV11-2 and TRBJ2-3 gives the full variable domain: EAGVAQSPRYKIIEKRQSVAFWCNPISGHATLYWYQQILGQGPKLLIQFQNNGVVDDSQLPKDRFSAERLKGVDSTLKIQPAKLEDSAVYLCASSPIQGVGRVTHTQYFGPGTRLTVL.